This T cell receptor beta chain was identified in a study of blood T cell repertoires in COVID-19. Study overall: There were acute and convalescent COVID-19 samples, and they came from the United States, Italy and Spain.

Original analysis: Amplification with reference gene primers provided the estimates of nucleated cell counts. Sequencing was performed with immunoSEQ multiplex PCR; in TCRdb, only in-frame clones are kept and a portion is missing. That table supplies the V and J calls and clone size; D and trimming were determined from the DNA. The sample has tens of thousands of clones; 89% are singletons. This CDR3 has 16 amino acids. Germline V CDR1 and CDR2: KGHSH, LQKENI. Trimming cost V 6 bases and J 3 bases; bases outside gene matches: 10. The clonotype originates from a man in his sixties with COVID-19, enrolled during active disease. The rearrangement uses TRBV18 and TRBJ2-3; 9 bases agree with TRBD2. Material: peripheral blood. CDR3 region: CASSPLSGSSTDTQYF. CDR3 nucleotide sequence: TGTGCCAGCTCTCCGCTTAGCGGGAGTTCAACAGATACGCAGTATTTT.